The clone carrying this T cell receptor beta chain was detected many times. Its antigen remains unknown. Assay: immunoSEQ multiplex PCR; the TCRdb copy retains only in-frame clones and omits some. The profile covers 45,000 to 55,000 clones, none occurring a single time. The CDR3 has 14 amino acids. After removal of 5 bases from V and 0 bases from J, the junction contained 3 bases not matched to a gene. Germline CDR1 is SGHNT and CDR2 is YYREEE (reference sequence). This sample was included in a study of T cells after posttransplantation cyclophosphamide. Study findings and constraints: TRB overlap between skin or GI tissue T cells and blood was limited. Donor-recipient repertoire similarity was low at 1-2 months, rising over year one.

The clonotype was recovered from a man between 35 and 55 years old in good health, CMV-negative, and a related stem cell transplant donor. What was sequenced was PBMCs. The chain recombines TRBV5-4 with TRBJ2-3, with TRBD2 identical over 7 bases. In nucleotides, the CDR3 is TGTGCCAGCAGTCAAGCGGGAAGCACAGATACGCAGTATTTT. Its protein product is CASSQAGSTDTQYF.